A selection of T cell receptor beta chains follows, all from one sample in a study of CD8+CD57+ T cells in acquired aplastic anemia. TCRdb independently ran MiXCR on the reads; one entry per CDR3 protein. The repertoire consists of around 21,000 distinct CDR3 sequences, with under 40% occurring once and the leading ten covering around 87%. What was sequenced was CD8+CD57+ T cells sorted from PBMCs. All receptors derive from a human donor with aplastic anemia. CDR3s include the opening cysteine and the closing phenylalanine or tryptophan. D genes are given only for firm matches. Not all rows give a size; the values are once, few, many and, for expanded clones, a class.

v_call: TRBV19; clone_size: NA; j_call: TRBJ1-1; d_call: NA; cdr3_aa: CASNKYSDAHEAFF; cdr3_nt: TGTGCCAGTAACAAATACTCCGACGCCCATGAAGCTTTCTTT
v_call: TRBV20-1; clone_size: many; j_call: TRBJ2-3; d_call: TRBD2; cdr3_aa: CSARSGVAGGTDTQYF; cdr3_nt: TGCAGTGCTAGATCCGGGGTAGCGGGGGGCACAGATACGCAGTATTTT
v_call: TRBV20-1; clone_size: NA; j_call: TRBJ2-1; d_call: NA; cdr3_aa: CSAALREGDNQQFF; cdr3_nt: TGCAGTGCTGCCCTTAGGGAGGGGGACAATCAGCAGTTCTTC
v_call: TRBV7-6; clone_size: NA; j_call: TRBJ2-7; d_call: TRBD2; cdr3_aa: CASSSVAGLYEQYF; cdr3_nt: TGTGCCAGCAGCTCCGTAGCGGGGCTATACGAGCAGTACTTC
v_call: TRBV2; clone_size: few; j_call: TRBJ1-1; d_call: NA; cdr3_aa: CASSTDTAMNTEAFF; cdr3_nt: TGTGCCAGCAGCACGGACACTGCGATGAACACTGAAGCTTTCTTT
v_call: TRBV9; clone_size: NA; j_call: TRBJ1-1; d_call: TRBD1; cdr3_aa: CASSPFDRAGTEAFF; cdr3_nt: TGTGCCAGCAGCCCCTTCGACAGGGCGGGCACTGAAGCTTTCTTT
v_call: TRBV2; clone_size: once; j_call: TRBJ2-6; d_call: NA; cdr3_aa: CASRPTSGGANVLTF; cdr3_nt: TGTGCCAGCAGACCCACTTCTGGGGGGGCCAACGTCCTGACTTTC
v_call: TRBV7-9; clone_size: many; j_call: TRBJ1-1; d_call: TRBD1; cdr3_aa: CASSLGTAEAFF; cdr3_nt: TGTGCCAGCAGCCTGGGGACAGCTGAAGCTTTCTTT
v_call: TRBV7-9; clone_size: NA; j_call: TRBJ2-1; d_call: NA; cdr3_aa: CASSVEGGQGIYNEQFF; cdr3_nt: TGTGCCAGCAGCGTTGAAGGAGGGCAGGGGATCTACAATGAGCAGTTCTTC
v_call: TRBV7-2; clone_size: many; j_call: TRBJ2-3; d_call: NA; cdr3_aa: CASSQWGTDTQYF; cdr3_nt: TGTGCCAGCAGTCAGTGGGGCACAGATACGCAGTATTTT
v_call: TRBV7-9; clone_size: NA; j_call: TRBJ2-7; d_call: NA; cdr3_aa: CASSSRIYEQYF; cdr3_nt: TGTGCCAGCAGCTCGAGAATCTACGAGCAGTACTTC
v_call: TRBV5-8; clone_size: NA; j_call: TRBJ1-5; d_call: NA; cdr3_aa: CASSLARSRPQHF; cdr3_nt: TGTGCCAGCAGCTTGGCTCGTAGTAGGCCCCAGCATTTT
v_call: TRBV19; clone_size: NA; j_call: TRBJ2-7; d_call: NA; cdr3_aa: CASRYGTEQYF; cdr3_nt: TGTGCCAGTAGATACGGGACCGAGCAGTACTTC
v_call: TRBV6-1; clone_size: NA; j_call: TRBJ2-5; d_call: TRBD2; cdr3_aa: CASSEALAGVGTQYF; cdr3_nt: TGTGCCAGCAGTGAAGCCCTGGCGGGAGTGGGTACCCAGTACTTC
v_call: TRBV11-3; clone_size: many; j_call: TRBJ2-1; d_call: TRBD1; cdr3_aa: CASSFGTGSEQFF; cdr3_nt: TGTGCCAGCAGCTTCGGGACAGGGAGTGAGCAGTTCTTC
v_call: TRBV20-1; clone_size: NA; j_call: TRBJ2-2; d_call: TRBD2; cdr3_aa: CSARSSGRAHGELFF; cdr3_nt: TGCAGTGCTAGATCTAGCGGGAGGGCCCACGGGGAGCTGTTTTTT
v_call: TRBV15; clone_size: NA; j_call: TRBJ2-7; d_call: NA; cdr3_aa: CATSRDRSATYEQYF; cdr3_nt: TGTGCCACCAGCAGAGATCGATCGGCAACCTACGAGCAGTACTTC
v_call: TRBV9; clone_size: NA; j_call: TRBJ1-6; d_call: NA; cdr3_aa: CASSVGTDNSPLHF; cdr3_nt: TGTGCCAGCAGCGTAGGGACAGATAATTCACCCCTCCACTTT
v_call: TRBV7-8; clone_size: NA; j_call: TRBJ2-1; d_call: TRBD2; cdr3_aa: CATGTSGSTNEQFF; cdr3_nt: TGTGCCACAGGGACTAGCGGGAGTACGAATGAGCAGTTCTTC
v_call: TRBV24-1; clone_size: NA; j_call: TRBJ2-7; d_call: NA; cdr3_aa: CATSDYGHPPQYF; cdr3_nt: TGTGCCACCAGTGACTATGGACACCCTCCGCAGTACTTC
v_call: TRBV7-9; clone_size: few; j_call: TRBJ2-3; d_call: TRBD2; cdr3_aa: CASSSSGSGTDTQYF; cdr3_nt: TGTGCCAGCAGCTCCAGCGGGAGTGGTACAGATACGCAGTATTTT
v_call: TRBV4-2; clone_size: many; j_call: TRBJ1-1; d_call: TRBD1; cdr3_aa: CASSLEQGGIEAFF; cdr3_nt: TGTGCCAGCAGCCTAGAACAGGGGGGCATTGAAGCTTTCTTT
v_call: TRBV20-1; clone_size: NA; j_call: TRBJ2-1; d_call: TRBD1; cdr3_aa: CSAKQGAVDEQFF; cdr3_nt: TGCAGTGCTAAGCAGGGGGCGGTGGATGAGCAGTTCTTC
v_call: TRBV19; clone_size: once; j_call: TRBJ1-1; d_call: TRBD1; cdr3_aa: CASSPTGILMNTEAFF; cdr3_nt: TGTGCCAGTAGTCCGACAGGGATTCTAATGAACACTGAAGCTTTCTTT
v_call: TRBV6-5; clone_size: many; j_call: TRBJ2-1; d_call: TRBD1; cdr3_aa: CASRTGQGEVNEQFF; cdr3_nt: TGTGCCAGCAGAACAGGACAGGGAGAGGTCAATGAGCAGTTCTTC
v_call: TRBV5-5; clone_size: NA; j_call: TRBJ2-1; d_call: NA; cdr3_aa: CASSLPHGKHSYNEQFF; cdr3_nt: TGTGCCAGCAGCCTGCCGCATGGAAAACACTCCTACAATGAGCAGTTCTTC
v_call: TRBV19; clone_size: few; j_call: TRBJ2-2; d_call: NA; cdr3_aa: CASIAPGLLTGELFF; cdr3_nt: TGTGCTTCAATAGCCCCCGGGCTCCTTACCGGGGAGCTGTTTTTT
v_call: TRBV20-1; clone_size: NA; j_call: TRBJ2-4; d_call: TRBD2; cdr3_aa: CSAVAGTSKNIQYF; cdr3_nt: TGCAGTGCTGTCGCCGGGACTAGCAAAAACATTCAGTACTTC
v_call: TRBV7-9; clone_size: NA; j_call: TRBJ2-7; d_call: NA; cdr3_aa: CASIPDGPGGEQYF; cdr3_nt: TGTGCCAGCATCCCAGACGGACCCGGGGGCGAGCAGTACTTC
v_call: TRBV20-1; clone_size: few; j_call: TRBJ2-7; d_call: NA; cdr3_aa: CSVARRGVKYF; cdr3_nt: TGCAGTGTGGCACGCAGGGGAGTCAAGTACTTC
v_call: TRBV20-1; clone_size: once; j_call: TRBJ1-2; d_call: NA; cdr3_aa: CSAKEGYGSLYGYTF; cdr3_nt: TGCAGTGCTAAGGAAGGATATGGCAGCCTCTATGGCTACACCTTC
v_call: TRBV24-1; clone_size: NA; j_call: TRBJ2-1; d_call: NA; cdr3_aa: CATSDPGYNEQFF; cdr3_nt: TGTGCCACCAGTGATCCGGGCTACAATGAGCAGTTCTTC
v_call: TRBV4-3; clone_size: NA; j_call: TRBJ2-1; d_call: TRBD2; cdr3_aa: CASSQGAGGPRNEQFF; cdr3_nt: TGCGCCAGCAGCCAAGGAGCGGGAGGGCCTCGGAATGAGCAGTTCTTC
v_call: TRBV5-1; clone_size: NA; j_call: TRBJ2-3; d_call: NA; cdr3_aa: CASSLSGGRFTDTQYF; cdr3_nt: TGCGCCAGCAGCTTGTCCGGGGGGCGGTTCACAGATACGCAGTATTTT
v_call: TRBV2; clone_size: NA; j_call: TRBJ2-5; d_call: NA; cdr3_aa: CASKNLGGETQYF; cdr3_nt: TGTGCCAGCAAGAACCTTGGGGGAGAGACCCAGTACTTC
v_call: TRBV28; clone_size: NA; j_call: TRBJ2-3; d_call: NA; cdr3_aa: CASSLARGRVTDTQYF; cdr3_nt: TGTGCCAGCAGTCTGGCGCGGGGCAGGGTTACCGATACGCAGTATTTT
v_call: TRBV29-1; clone_size: many; j_call: TRBJ2-3; d_call: NA; cdr3_aa: CSVETTQDRDTQYF; cdr3_nt: TGCAGCGTTGAGACCACACAGGATAGGGATACGCAGTATTTT
v_call: TRBV12-3/TRBV12-4; clone_size: few; j_call: TRBJ2-3; d_call: NA; cdr3_aa: CASSSTPADTQYF; cdr3_nt: TGTGCCAGCAGTTCAACCCCAGCAGATACGCAGTATTTT